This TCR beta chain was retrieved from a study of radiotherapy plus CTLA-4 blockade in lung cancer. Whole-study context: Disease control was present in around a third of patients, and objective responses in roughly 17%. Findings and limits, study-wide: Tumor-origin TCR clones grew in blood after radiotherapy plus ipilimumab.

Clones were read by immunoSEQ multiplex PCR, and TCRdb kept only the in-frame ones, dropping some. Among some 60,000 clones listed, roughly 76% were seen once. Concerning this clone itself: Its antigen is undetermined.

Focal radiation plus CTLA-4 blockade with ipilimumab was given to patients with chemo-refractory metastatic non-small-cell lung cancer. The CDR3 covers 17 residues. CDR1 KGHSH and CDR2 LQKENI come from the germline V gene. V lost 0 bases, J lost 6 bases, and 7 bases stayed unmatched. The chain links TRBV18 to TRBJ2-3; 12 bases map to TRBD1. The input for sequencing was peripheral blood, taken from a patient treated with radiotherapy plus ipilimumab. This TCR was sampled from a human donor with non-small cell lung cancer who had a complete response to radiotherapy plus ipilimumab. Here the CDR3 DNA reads TGTGCCAGCTCACCACCGAGAGGGACAGGGGGCTCGGATACGCAGTATTTT. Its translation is CASSPPRGTGGSDTQYF. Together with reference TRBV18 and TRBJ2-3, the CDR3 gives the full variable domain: NAGVMQNPRHLVRRRGQEARLRCSPMKGHSHVYWYRQLPEEGLKFMVYLQKENIIDESGMPKERFSAEFPKEGPSILRIQQVVRGDSAAYFCASSPPRGTGGSDTQYFGPGTRLTVL.